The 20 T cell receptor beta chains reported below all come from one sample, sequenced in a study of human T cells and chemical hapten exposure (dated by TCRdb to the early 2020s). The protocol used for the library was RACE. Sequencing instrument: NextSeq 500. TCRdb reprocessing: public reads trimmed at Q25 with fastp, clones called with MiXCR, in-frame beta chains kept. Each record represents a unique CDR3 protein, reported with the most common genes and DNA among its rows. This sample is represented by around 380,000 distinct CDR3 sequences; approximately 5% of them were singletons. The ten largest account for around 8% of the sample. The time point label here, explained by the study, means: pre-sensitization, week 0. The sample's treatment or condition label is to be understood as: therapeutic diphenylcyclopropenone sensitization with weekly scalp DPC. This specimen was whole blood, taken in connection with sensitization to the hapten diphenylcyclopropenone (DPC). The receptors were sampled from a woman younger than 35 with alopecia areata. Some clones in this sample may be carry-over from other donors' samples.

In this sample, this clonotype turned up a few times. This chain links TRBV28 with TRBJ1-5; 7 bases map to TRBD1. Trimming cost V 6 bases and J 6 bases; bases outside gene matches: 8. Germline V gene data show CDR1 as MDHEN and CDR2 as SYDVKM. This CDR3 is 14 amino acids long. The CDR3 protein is CASSSRGGVQPQHF. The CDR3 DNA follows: TGTGCCAGCAGCAGCCGAGGGGGCGTTCAGCCCCAGCATTTT.

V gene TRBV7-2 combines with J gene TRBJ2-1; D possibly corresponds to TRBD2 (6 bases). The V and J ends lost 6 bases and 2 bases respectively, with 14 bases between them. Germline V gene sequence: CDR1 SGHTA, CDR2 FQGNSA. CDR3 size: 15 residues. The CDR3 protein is CASSWGLAAYNEQFF. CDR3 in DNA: TGTGCCAGCAGTTGGGGACTCGCAGCCTACAATGAGCAGTTCTTC.

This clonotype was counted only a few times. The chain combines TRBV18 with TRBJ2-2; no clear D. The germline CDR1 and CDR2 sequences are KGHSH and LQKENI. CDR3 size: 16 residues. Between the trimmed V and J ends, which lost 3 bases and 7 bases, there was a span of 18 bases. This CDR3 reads CASSPVSGHAGGELFF. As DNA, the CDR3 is TGTGCCAGCTCACCCGTCTCCGGTCATGCCGGCGGGGAGCTGTTTTTT.

This chain's CDR3 is CASSDNWGGNQPQHF. CDR3 bases: TGTGCCAGCAGTGATAATTGGGGGGGCAATCAGCCCCAGCATTTT. The chain links TRBV6-1 to TRBJ1-5; TRBD1 might be the D (5 bases). Germline V lookup: CDR1 MNHNS, CDR2 SASEGT. The CDR3 extends over 15 amino acids. V lost 3 bases to trimming and J lost 2 bases, with 11 bases between them.

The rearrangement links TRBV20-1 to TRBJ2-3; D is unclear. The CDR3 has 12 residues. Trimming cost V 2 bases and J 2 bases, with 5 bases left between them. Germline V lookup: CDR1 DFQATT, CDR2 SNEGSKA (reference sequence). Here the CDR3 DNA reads TGCAGTGCTAGAAGTAACACAGATACGCAGTATTTT. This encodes CSARSNTDTQYF.

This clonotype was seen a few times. CDR3 sequence (DNA): TGTGCCAGCTCACCGGGTAGGGACGCCGAAGCTTTCTTT. Its translation: CASSPGRDAEAFF. This rearrangement joins TRBV18 to TRBJ1-1, with D perhaps TRBD1 (5 bases). This CDR3 is built from 13 residues. CDR1 and CDR2 from the germline V gene are KGHSH and LQKENI. V lost 3 bases to trimming and J lost 8 bases, with 13 bases between them.

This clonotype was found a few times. The CDR3: CASSFQWTGVNTEAFF. The CDR3 DNA follows: TGTGCCAGCAGCTTTCAATGGACAGGCGTGAACACTGAAGCTTTCTTT. The gene calls are TRBV5-4 and TRBJ1-1; 7 bases are a match to TRBD1. The CDR3 length is 16 residues. From germline, CDR1 is SGHNT and CDR2 YYREEE (reference sequence). The ends lost 2 bases at V and 0 bases at J; junction bases unmatched: 7.

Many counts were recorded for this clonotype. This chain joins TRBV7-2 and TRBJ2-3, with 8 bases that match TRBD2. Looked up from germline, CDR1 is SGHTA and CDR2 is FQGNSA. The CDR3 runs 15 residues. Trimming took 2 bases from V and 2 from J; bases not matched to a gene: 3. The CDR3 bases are TGTGCCAGCAGCTTATGGCGGGGGGACACAGATACGCAGTATTTT. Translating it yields CASSLWRGDTDTQYF. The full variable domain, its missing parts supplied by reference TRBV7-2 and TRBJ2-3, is GAGVSQSPSNKVTEKGKDVELRCDPISGHTALYWYRQSLGQGLEFLIYFQGNSAPDKSGLPSDRFSAERTGGSVSTLTIQRTQQEDSAVYLCASSLWRGDTDTQYFGPGTRLTVL.

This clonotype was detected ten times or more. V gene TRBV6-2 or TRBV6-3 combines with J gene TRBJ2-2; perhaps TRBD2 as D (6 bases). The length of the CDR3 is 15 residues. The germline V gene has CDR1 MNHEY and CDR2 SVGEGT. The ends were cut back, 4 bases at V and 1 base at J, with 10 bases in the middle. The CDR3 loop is CASSSEGLNTGELFF. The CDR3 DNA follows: TGTGCCAGCAGTTCGGAGGGGCTGAACACCGGGGAGCTGTTTTTT.

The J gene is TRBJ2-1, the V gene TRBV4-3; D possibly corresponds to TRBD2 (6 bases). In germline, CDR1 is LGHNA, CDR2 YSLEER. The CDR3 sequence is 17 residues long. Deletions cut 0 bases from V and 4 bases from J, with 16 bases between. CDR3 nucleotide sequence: TGCGCCAGCAGCCAAGAACGCGGGGCGATGATATACAATGAGCAGTTCTTC. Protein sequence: CASSQERGAMIYNEQFF.

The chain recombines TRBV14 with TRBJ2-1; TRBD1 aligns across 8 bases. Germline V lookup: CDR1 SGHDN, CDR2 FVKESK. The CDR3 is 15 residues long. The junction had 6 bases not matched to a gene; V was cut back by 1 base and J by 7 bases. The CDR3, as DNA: TGTGCCAGCAGCCAAGTCCTCACAGGGGGTAATGAGCAGTTCTTC. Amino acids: CASSQVLTGGNEQFF.

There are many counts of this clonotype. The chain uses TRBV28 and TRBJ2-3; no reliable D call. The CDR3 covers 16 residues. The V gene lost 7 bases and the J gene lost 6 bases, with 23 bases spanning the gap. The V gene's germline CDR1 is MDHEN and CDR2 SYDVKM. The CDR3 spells CASNLPGPAPADTQYF. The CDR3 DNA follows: TGTGCCAGCAACCTCCCTGGCCCAGCTCCCGCGGATACGCAGTATTTT.

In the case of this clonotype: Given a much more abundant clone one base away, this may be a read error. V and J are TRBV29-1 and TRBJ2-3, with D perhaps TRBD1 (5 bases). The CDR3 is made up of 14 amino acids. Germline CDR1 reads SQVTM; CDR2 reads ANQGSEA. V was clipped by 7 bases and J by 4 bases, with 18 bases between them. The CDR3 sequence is CSAVVREVPDTQYF. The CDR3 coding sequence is TGCAGCGCTGTGGTCAGGGAAGTTCCAGATACGCAGTATTTT.

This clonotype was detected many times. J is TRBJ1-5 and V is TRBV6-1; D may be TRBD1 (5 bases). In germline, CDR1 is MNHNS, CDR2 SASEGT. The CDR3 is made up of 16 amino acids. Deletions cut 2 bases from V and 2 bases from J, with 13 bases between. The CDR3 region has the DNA TGTGCCAGCAGTGAATTCAGGGATTGGGGCAATCAGCCCCAGCATTTT. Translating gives CASSEFRDWGNQPQHF.

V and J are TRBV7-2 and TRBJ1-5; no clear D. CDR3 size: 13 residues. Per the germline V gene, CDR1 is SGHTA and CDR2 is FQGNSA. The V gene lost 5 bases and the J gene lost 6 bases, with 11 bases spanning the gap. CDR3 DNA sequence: TGTGCCAGCAGCCCAAGTCCAGGTCAGCCCCAGCATTTT. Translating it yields CASSPSPGQPQHF.

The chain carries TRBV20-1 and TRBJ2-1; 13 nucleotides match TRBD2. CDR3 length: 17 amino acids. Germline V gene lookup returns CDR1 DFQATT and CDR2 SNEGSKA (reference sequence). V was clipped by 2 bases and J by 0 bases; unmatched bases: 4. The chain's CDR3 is CSARRTSGGNSYNEQFF. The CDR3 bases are TGCAGTGCTAGACGGACTAGCGGGGGAAACTCCTACAATGAGCAGTTCTTC.

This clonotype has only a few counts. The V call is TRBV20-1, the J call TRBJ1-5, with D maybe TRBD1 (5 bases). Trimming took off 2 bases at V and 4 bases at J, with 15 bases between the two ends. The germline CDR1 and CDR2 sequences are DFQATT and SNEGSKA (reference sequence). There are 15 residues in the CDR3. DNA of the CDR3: TGCAGTGCTAGACTAGGGGCCTCCTTTAATCAGCCCCAGCATTTT. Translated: CSARLGASFNQPQHF.

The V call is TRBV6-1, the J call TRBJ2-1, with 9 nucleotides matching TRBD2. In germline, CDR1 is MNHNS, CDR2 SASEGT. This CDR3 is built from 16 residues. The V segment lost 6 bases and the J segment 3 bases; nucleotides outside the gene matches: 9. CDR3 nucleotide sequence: TGTGCCAGCAGGGATGGCGGGGGGGCGTTCTACAATGAGCAGTTCTTC. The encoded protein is CASRDGGGAFYNEQFF.

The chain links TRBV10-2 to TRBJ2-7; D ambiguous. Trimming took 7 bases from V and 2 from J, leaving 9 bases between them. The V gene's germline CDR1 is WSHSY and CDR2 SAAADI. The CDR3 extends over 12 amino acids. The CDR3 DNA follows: TGCGCCAGCACGAGTTCTGCCTACGAGCAGTACTTC. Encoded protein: CASTSSAYEQYF.

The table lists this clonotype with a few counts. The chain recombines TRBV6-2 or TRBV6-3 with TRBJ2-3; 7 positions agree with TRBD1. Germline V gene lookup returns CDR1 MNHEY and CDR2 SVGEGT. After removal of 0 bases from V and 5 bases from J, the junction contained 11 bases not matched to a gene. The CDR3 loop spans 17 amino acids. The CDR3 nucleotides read TGTGCCAGCAGTTACTCCGACAGGGTCGCTTTGGGAGATACGCAGTATTTT. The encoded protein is CASSYSDRVALGDTQYF.